These 24 T cell receptor beta chains were sequenced from one sample in a study of T-cell memory formation after mild COVID-19. TCRdb processed the 5' RACE reads anew with MiXCR; each CDR3 protein has one entry. The table records approximately 490,000 distinct CDR3 sequences, roughly 22% of them present only once. The source material was PBMCs or a T cell subset sorted from them (not recorded which). These receptors came from an adult woman who had mild COVID-19 (a few samples of this study predate the infection). Cell type and time point are not known.

The V gene is TRBV9, the J gene TRBJ2-7, with 7 nucleotides matching TRBD1. Germline assignment: CDR1 SGDLS and CDR2 YYNGEE. The length of the CDR3 is 15 residues. The V segment lost 3 bases and the J segment 3 bases; nucleotides outside the gene matches: 9. The CDR3 spells CASSADPTGNYEQYF. CDR3 DNA sequence: TGTGCCAGCAGCGCCGACCCGACAGGGAACTACGAGCAGTACTTC. Together with reference TRBV9 and TRBJ2-7, the CDR3 gives the full variable domain: DSGVTQTPKHLITATGQRVTLRCSPRSGDLSVYWYQQSLDQGLQFLIQYYNGEERAKGNILERFSAQQFPDLHSELNLSSLELGDSALYFCASSADPTGNYEQYFGPGTRLTVT.

At least ten counts were recorded for this clonotype. Here the CDR3 reads CASSILAGALRNEQFF. The CDR3, as DNA: TGTGCCAGCAGCATTCTAGCGGGAGCCTTAAGAAATGAGCAGTTCTTC. The chain couples TRBV7-2 to TRBJ2-1; 10 bases line up with TRBD2. The CDR3 loop spans 16 amino acids. V was clipped by 5 bases and J by 7 bases; unmatched bases: 11. Germline values: CDR1 SGHTA, CDR2 FQGNSA.

This clonotype has a handful of counts. Relative to the germline gene, one junction end is altered; a read error may explain this. This chain links TRBV7-9 with TRBJ2-7, with TRBD1 matching 9 bases. Per the germline V gene, CDR1 is SEHNR and CDR2 is FQNEAQ (reference sequence). CDR3 length: 16 residues. DNA for the CDR3: TGTGCCAGCAGCTTAGGAGGTACAGGGGGCTCCCACGAGCAGTACTTC. Translation: CASSLGGTGGSHEQYF.

This clonotype has a handful of counts. The J gene is TRBJ2-1, the V gene TRBV9; no reliable D call. The CDR3 sequence is 13 residues long. Germline lookup yields CDR1 SGDLS and CDR2 YYNGEE. V was pared by 0 bases and J by 4 bases, with 5 bases between. The CDR3 sequence: CASSVEGYNEQFF. DNA for the CDR3: TGTGCCAGCAGCGTAGAGGGATACAATGAGCAGTTCTTC.

This clonotype was counted a few times. V is TRBV27 and J is TRBJ2-1; the match to TRBD2 covers 14 bases. Germline CDR1 reads MNHEY; CDR2 reads SMNVEV (reference sequence). V was clipped by 1 base and J by 7 bases; unmatched bases: 3. The CDR3 extends over 16 amino acids. The CDR3 loop is CASSLYGTSGGNEQFF. In nucleotides, the CDR3 is TGTGCCAGCAGTTTATACGGGACTAGCGGGGGAAATGAGCAGTTCTTC.

The V and J genes are TRBV11-2 and TRBJ2-1, with 9 bases that match TRBD2. Trimming took 0 bases from V and 1 from J; bases not matched to a gene: 10. Per the germline V gene, CDR1 is SGHAT and CDR2 is FQNNGV. The length of the CDR3 is 19 residues. CDR3 nucleotides: TGTGCCAGCAGCTTAGATGCCCTAGCGGGGCCCTTATCCTACAATGAGCAGTTCTTC. Protein product: CASSLDALAGPLSYNEQFF.

The chain employs TRBV5-1 and TRBJ2-2; D remains unclear. This CDR3 is built from 13 residues. V lost 4 bases and J lost 6, with 10 bases in between. Per the germline V gene, CDR1 is SGHRS and CDR2 is YFSETQ. CDR3 amino acids: CASSPSLPGELFF. In DNA, the CDR3 is TGCGCCAGCAGCCCTTCCCTTCCCGGGGAGCTGTTTTTT.

A few counts support this clonotype. This chain connects TRBV27 to TRBJ2-5; a possible D gene is TRBD2 (6 bases). This CDR3 is built from 15 residues. Germline lookup yields CDR1 MNHEY and CDR2 SMNVEV (reference sequence). V lost 2 bases and J lost 3, with 13 bases in between. CDR3 region: CASSLNAGHKETQYF. The CDR3 DNA sequence: TGTGCCAGCAGTTTAAATGCGGGGCATAAAGAGACCCAGTACTTC.

This clonotype has just a few counts. V usage is TRBV29-1 and J usage is TRBJ1-2, with a tentative D call TRBD1 (5 bases). V gave up 3 bases and J gave up 6 bases, with 17 bases separating them. There are 14 residues in the CDR3. Germline V gene sequence: CDR1 SQVTM, CDR2 ANQGSEA. The CDR3 is CSVDLQGAVNGYTF. CDR3 coding DNA: TGCAGCGTTGACCTCCAGGGAGCGGTGAATGGCTACACCTTC.

V is TRBV5-1 and J is TRBJ2-1; 15 nucleotides align to TRBD2. There are 18 residues in the CDR3. Germline V gives CDR1 SGHRS, CDR2 YFSETQ. The V segment lost 2 bases and the J segment 9 bases; nucleotides outside the gene matches: 12. CDR3 protein: CASSFRKGLAGGLREQFF. In DNA, the CDR3 is TGCGCCAGCAGCTTTAGAAAGGGACTAGCGGGGGGCCTCCGTGAGCAGTTCTTC.

The chain recombines TRBV25-1 with TRBJ2-1; no reliable D call. The CDR3 is 14 residues long. Germline loops: CDR1 MGHDK, CDR2 SYGVNS. With 6 bases removed from V and 2 bases from J, the gap between germline ends came to 11 bases. CDR3 DNA: TGTGCCAGCAGCCCCGCCCGTCCCTACAATGAGCAGTTCTTC. This translates into CASSPARPYNEQFF.

This clonotype was seen a handful of times. The chain recombines TRBV6-2 or TRBV6-3 with TRBJ2-5; 9 positions agree with TRBD2. Germline V gene sequence: CDR1 MNHEY, CDR2 SVGEGT. Trimming at V came to 0 bases and at J to 3 bases, leaving 5 bases not matched to a gene. This CDR3 is built from 16 residues. For the CDR3, the DNA is TGTGCCAGCAGTTACTCGAGAGCGGGAGGTGAAGAGACCCAGTACTTC. It is translated as CASSYSRAGGEETQYF.

The chain is built from TRBV20-1 and TRBJ2-5, with TRBD2 matching over 7 bases. CDR1 DFQATT and CDR2 SNEGSKA come from the germline V gene (reference sequence). Trimming removed 3 bases from V and 5 bases from J; junction bases left unmatched: 12. The length of the CDR3 is 15 residues. CDR3 residues: CSASMARGSLETQYF. Written as DNA, the CDR3 is TGCAGTGCTAGTATGGCGCGGGGGAGTTTGGAGACCCAGTACTTC.

The chain recombines TRBV7-3 with TRBJ1-2, with 11 bases matching TRBD1. Trimming took 0 bases from V and 8 from J; bases not matched to a gene: 8. Germline lookup yields CDR1 SGHTA and CDR2 FQGTGA. This CDR3 spans 16 amino acids. CDR3 sequence (DNA): TGTGCCAGCAGCTTAACGGGTGGGACAGGGGGTGAAGGCTACACCTTC. Its translation is CASSLTGGTGGEGYTF.

V is TRBV6-5 and J is TRBJ1-1; weak D call: TRBD1 (5 bases). This CDR3 is built from 14 residues. CDR1 is MNHEY, CDR2 SVGAGI, per germline. V gave up 4 bases and J gave up 2 bases, with 11 bases separating them. CDR3 in DNA: TGTGCCAGCAGTTCTTCTAGGGGTAACACTGAAGCTTTCTTT. Protein sequence: CASSSSRGNTEAFF.

The gene calls are TRBV6-2 or TRBV6-3 and TRBJ2-7; 15 nucleotides align to TRBD2. The CDR3 runs to 16 residues. The ends lost 4 bases at V and 5 bases at J; junction bases unmatched: 6. Germline CDR1 is MNHEY and CDR2 is SVGEGT. CDR3 in DNA: TGTGCCAGCAGTTTCCCGGGACTAGCGGGAGGTGACGAGCAGTACTTC. As protein: CASSFPGLAGGDEQYF.

This clonotype was recorded a few times. The V call is TRBV7-9, the J call TRBJ1-2; D is undetermined. Looked up from germline, CDR1 is SEHNR and CDR2 is FQNEAQ (reference sequence). The CDR3 has 12 residues. V lost 5 bases and J 6 bases, leaving 10 bases between the germline ends. This CDR3 reads CASSQDGDGYTF. Written as DNA, the CDR3 is TGTGCCAGCAGCCAGGACGGGGATGGCTACACCTTC.

The gene calls are TRBV11-2 and TRBJ1-1; the D gene is possibly TRBD1 (6 bases). V was clipped by 2 bases and J by 0 bases, with 10 bases between them. The CDR3 runs to 15 residues. CDR1 is SGHAT, CDR2 FQNNGV, per germline. DNA for the CDR3: TGTGCCAGCAGCTTAATGGGGACATTGAACACTGAAGCTTTCTTT. This codes for CASSLMGTLNTEAFF.

This clonotype was detected a few times. V is TRBV6-1 and J is TRBJ1-2; D uncertain. With 11 bases removed from V and 5 bases from J, the gap between germline ends came to 15 bases. Germline values: CDR1 MNHNS, CDR2 SASEGT. There are 12 residues in the CDR3. The CDR3 coding sequence is TGTGCCGTTGAGGGAGTTGTTTATGGCTACACCTTC. Residues: CAVEGVVYGYTF.

This clonotype showed up just a few times. The V call is TRBV29-1, the J call TRBJ1-1, with D unresolved. There are 14 residues in the CDR3. CDR1 is SQVTM, CDR2 ANQGSEA, per germline. V was shortened by 4 bases and J by 0 bases, with 12 bases between the two germline ends. The chain's CDR3 is CSVVLGKMNTEAFF. DNA for the CDR3: TGCAGCGTTGTATTAGGGAAAATGAACACTGAAGCTTTCTTT. The variable domain in full, with the rest retrieved from reference TRBV29-1 and TRBJ1-1, is SAVISQKPSRDICQRGTSLTIQCQVDSQVTMMFWYRQQPGQSLTLIATANQGSEATYESGFVIDKFPISRPNLTFSTLTVSNMSPEDSSIYLCSVVLGKMNTEAFFGQGTRLTVV.

This clonotype appeared a single time. The V gene is TRBV7-9, the J gene TRBJ2-5; 7 nucleotides match TRBD1. The CDR3 extends over 14 amino acids. From germline, CDR1 is SEHNR and CDR2 FQNEAQ (reference sequence). V dropped 6 bases and J dropped 5; count of bases not matched to a gene: 9. The CDR3 sequence is CASSTGVFGETQYF. In nucleotides, the CDR3 is TGTGCCAGCAGTACAGGGGTGTTCGGGGAGACCCAGTACTTC.

Ten or more counts support this clonotype. V usage is TRBV19 and J usage is TRBJ1-5; D unresolved. The CDR3 length is 15 residues. The ends were cut back, 4 bases at V and 2 bases at J, with 12 bases in the middle. Germline loops: CDR1 LNHDA, CDR2 SQIVND (reference sequence). Here the CDR3 DNA reads TGTGCCAGTAGTACACAACAGAGCCGCAATCAGCCCCAGCATTTT. Translated, it gives CASSTQQSRNQPQHF.

This sequence joins TRBV20-1 and TRBJ2-2; the D gene is possibly TRBD2 (6 bases). Germline-derived CDR1 and CDR2 are DFQATT and SNEGSKA (reference sequence). The V and J ends lost 5 bases and 7 bases respectively, with 29 bases between them. CDR3 length: 18 residues. Here the CDR3 reads CSAQVFRPGEDSIGELFF. CDR3 sequence (DNA): TGCAGTGCTCAAGTATTTCGTCCGGGAGAAGATTCGATCGGGGAGCTGTTTTTT.

This clonotype was detected a few times. The J gene is TRBJ1-1, the V gene TRBV27; weak D call: TRBD1 (5 bases). CDR3 size: 15 residues. CDR1 and CDR2 from the germline V gene are MNHEY and SMNVEV (reference sequence). V was cut by 4 bases and J by 4 bases, with 16 bases left in between. CDR3 in DNA: TGTGCCAGCAGTTCACAGTCAGGGAGGGGCACTGAAGCTTTCTTT. This sequence encodes CASSSQSGRGTEAFF.